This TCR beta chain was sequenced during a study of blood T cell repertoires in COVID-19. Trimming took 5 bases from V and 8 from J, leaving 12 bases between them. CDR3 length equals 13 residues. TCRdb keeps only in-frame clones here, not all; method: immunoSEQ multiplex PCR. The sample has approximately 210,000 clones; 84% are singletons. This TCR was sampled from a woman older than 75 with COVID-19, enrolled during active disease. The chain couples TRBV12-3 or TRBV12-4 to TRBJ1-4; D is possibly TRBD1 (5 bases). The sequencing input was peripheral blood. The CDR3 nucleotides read TGTGCCAGCAGTGGGGGGGTTGGCGAAAAACTGTTTTTT. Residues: CASSGGVGEKLFF.